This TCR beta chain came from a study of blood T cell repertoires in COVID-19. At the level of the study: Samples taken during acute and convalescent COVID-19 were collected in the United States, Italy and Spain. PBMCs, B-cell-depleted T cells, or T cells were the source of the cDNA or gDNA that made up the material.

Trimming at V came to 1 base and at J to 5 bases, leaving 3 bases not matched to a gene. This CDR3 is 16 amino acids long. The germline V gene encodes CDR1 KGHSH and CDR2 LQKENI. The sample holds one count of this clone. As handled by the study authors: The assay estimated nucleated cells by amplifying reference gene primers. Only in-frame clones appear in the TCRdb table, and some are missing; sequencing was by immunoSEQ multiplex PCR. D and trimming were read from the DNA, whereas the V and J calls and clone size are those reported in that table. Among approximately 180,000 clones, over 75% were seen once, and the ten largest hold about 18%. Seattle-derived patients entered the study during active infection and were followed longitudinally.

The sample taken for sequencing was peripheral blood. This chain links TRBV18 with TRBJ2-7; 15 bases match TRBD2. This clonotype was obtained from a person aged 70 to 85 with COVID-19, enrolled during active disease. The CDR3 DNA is TGTGCCAGCTCACCACTGGGACTAGCGGGAGGCCACGAGCAGTACTTC. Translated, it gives CASSPLGLAGGHEQYF. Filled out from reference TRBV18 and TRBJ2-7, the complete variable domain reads NAGVMQNPRHLVRRRGQEARLRCSPMKGHSHVYWYRQLPEEGLKFMVYLQKENIIDESGMPKERFSAEFPKEGPSILRIQQVVRGDSAAYFCASSPLGLAGGHEQYFGPGTRLTVT.